A selection of T cell receptor beta chains follows, all from one sample in a study of CD8 T cells in ankylosing spondylitis. One entry per CDR3 protein, called by TCRdb with MiXCR from the 5' RACE reads. The table has 200,000 to 250,000 distinct CDR3 sequences, roughly 8% seen once. Material: blood, either unsorted or a sorted T cell fraction (not recorded which). Source of these receptors: a female donor with ankylosing spondylitis or in good health (not recorded which). CDR3s include the opening cysteine and the closing phenylalanine or tryptophan. The order of the fields is V gene, clone size, J gene, D gene, CDR3 DNA, CDR3 protein. The D gene is left open where the match is weak. The listing skips clone size in some rows; elsewhere it reads once, few, many or a size class.

TRBV18	many	TRBJ1-4	NA	TGTGCCAGCTCACCACAGGGGGGGCTGAATGAAAAACTGTTTTTT	CASSPQGGLNEKLFF
TRBV5-4	NA	TRBJ2-1	NA	TGTGCCAGCAGCTTTTCTCACAATGAGCAGTTCTTC	CASSFSHNEQFF
TRBV10-3	many	TRBJ2-7	NA	TGTGCCATCAGACCGACAGGCACCTACGAGCAGTACTTC	CAIRPTGTYEQYF
TRBV7-2	few	TRBJ2-5	NA	TGTGCCAGCAGCTTACATGCGGGGGAGACCCAGTACTTC	CASSLHAGETQYF
TRBV5-1	many	TRBJ1-1	TRBD1	TGCGCCAGCAGAAACGGACAGGGGGCCGTTTTGAACACTGAAGCTTTCTTT	CASRNGQGAVLNTEAFF
TRBV20-1	few	TRBJ1-3	NA	TGCAGTGCTAGAGATCTCTTGGGGGCGCCTGGAAACACCATATATTTT	CSARDLLGAPGNTIYF
TRBV10-2	many	TRBJ2-7	NA	TGCGCCAGCAGTTTTGAGGGTTACGAGCAGTACTTC	CASSFEGYEQYF
TRBV24-1	many	TRBJ2-1	NA	TGTGCCACCAGAAACAGCCCTTCCAATGAGCAGTTCTTC	CATRNSPSNEQFF
TRBV5-6	many	TRBJ1-2	NA	TGTGCCAGCAGCTTGGCCGGACCCTACTACACCTTC	CASSLAGPYYTF
TRBV20-1	few	TRBJ2-2	NA	TGCAGTGCTAAGGCTACCCCCAGCGATAGCGCGACCGAGGCCGGGGAGCTGTTTTTT	CSAKATPSDSATEAGELFF
TRBV12-3/TRBV12-4	many	TRBJ2-1	NA	TGTGCCATCCGACAGGGACTGGATGAGCAGTTCTTC	CAIRQGLDEQFF
TRBV5-6	many	TRBJ2-7	TRBD1	TGTGCCACCGGGCAACGGGAGACAGGGGCCCACGAGCAGTACTTC	CATGQRETGAHEQYF
TRBV3-1	many	TRBJ2-7	NA	TGTGCCAGCAGCCAAGGGGCTAGCGAGCAGTACTTC	CASSQGASEQYF